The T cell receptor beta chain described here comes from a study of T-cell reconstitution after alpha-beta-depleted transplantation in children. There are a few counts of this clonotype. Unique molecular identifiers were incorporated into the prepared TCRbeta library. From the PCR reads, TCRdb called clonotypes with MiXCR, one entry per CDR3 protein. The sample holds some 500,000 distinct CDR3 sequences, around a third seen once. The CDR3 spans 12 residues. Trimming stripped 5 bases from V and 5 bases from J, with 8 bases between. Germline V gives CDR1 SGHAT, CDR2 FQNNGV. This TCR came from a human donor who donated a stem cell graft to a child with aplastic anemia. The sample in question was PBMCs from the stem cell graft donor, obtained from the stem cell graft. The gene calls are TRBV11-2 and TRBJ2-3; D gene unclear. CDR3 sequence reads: CASSEGLDTQYF. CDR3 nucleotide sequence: TGTGCCAGCAGCGAAGGCCTAGATACGCAGTATTTT. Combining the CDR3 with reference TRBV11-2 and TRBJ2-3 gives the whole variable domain EAGVAQSPRYKIIEKRQSVAFWCNPISGHATLYWYQQILGQGPKLLIQFQNNGVVDDSQLPKDRFSAERLKGVDSTLKIQPAKLEDSAVYLCASSEGLDTQYFGPGTRLTVL.